The 15 T cell receptor beta chains below come from one sample, sequenced in a study of shared clonotypes between healthy human individuals. Selected positively for CCR7 and CD45RO-negative, naive CD8 cells excluded terminally differentiated effector memory CD45RA+ cells. TCRdb keeps only in-frame clones here, not all; method: immunoSEQ multiplex PCR. Of over 2 million clones in the sample, less than 95% were seen once. The sequenced sample was naive CD8+ T cells sorted from blood. All receptors derive from a man aged 18 to 35 in good health.

The chain recombines TRBV7-6 with TRBJ1-3, with D possibly TRBD1 on 5 matching bases. Trimming cost V 1 base and J 3 bases, with 10 bases left between them. Germline lookup yields CDR1 SGHVS and CDR2 FNYEAQ. The CDR3 loop spans 15 amino acids. Here the CDR3 reads CASSLGSGFGNTIYF. In nucleotides, the CDR3 is TGTGCCAGCAGCTTAGGCTCAGGGTTTGGAAACACCATATATTTT.

The V call is TRBV11-2, the J call TRBJ2-5, with D unclear. The CDR3 spans 15 residues. Trimming shortened V by 1 base and J by 5 bases, and 14 bases separated the two germline ends. Germline V gene data show CDR1 as SGHAT and CDR2 as FQNNGV. In DNA form, the CDR3 reads TGTGCCAGCAGCTTAGTAGGAACTGGGCGGGAGACCCAGTACTTC. Its translation is CASSLVGTGRETQYF.

This clone was counted once. The CDR3 loop reads CASSDRLAGEADTQYF. The CDR3 region has the DNA TGTGCCAGCAGTGATCGACTAGCGGGGGAGGCAGATACGCAGTATTTT. The chain uses TRBV6-1 and TRBJ2-3; 12 bases map to TRBD2. Losses at the gene ends were 3 bases for V and 4 bases for J; bases not matched to a gene: 5. There are 16 residues in the CDR3. Germline-derived CDR1 and CDR2 are MNHNS and SASEGT.

CDR3 nucleotides: TGCGCCAGCAGTCACCCGGACAGCGGGACCAGTTTTGTAGAGCAGTACTTC. Protein: CASSHPDSGTSFVEQYF. This chain links TRBV23-1 with TRBJ2-7; the D gene is possibly TRBD2 (7 bases). TRBV23-1 is an open reading frame whose function is uncertain. V lost 3 bases and J lost 7, with 25 bases in between. The CDR3 extends over 17 amino acids.

The J gene is TRBJ1-4, the V gene TRBV4-2; D is unclear. The CDR3 is made up of 17 amino acids. The germline V gene encodes CDR1 LGHNA and CDR2 YNFKEQ. V shed 0 bases and J shed 4 bases, with 15 bases lying between them. The CDR3 loop is CASSQDLGYGDNEKLFF. CDR3 DNA: TGTGCCAGCAGCCAAGATCTGGGGTATGGGGATAATGAAAAACTGTTTTTT.

Details on this clone: An end of the junction does not agree with germline; a read error may underlie this. In DNA form, the CDR3 reads TGTGCCAGCAGTGAAATGGCAGGTCGGAGTAACAAGTTC. Protein product: CASSEMAGRSNKF. This chain uses TRBV2 with TRBJ1-2, with D hard to call. CDR1 is SNHLY, CDR2 FYNNEI, per germline. CDR3 size: 13 residues.

Comment on this clone: The identical CDR3 is also encoded by other nucleotide sequences in the sample. This chain joins TRBV7-6 and TRBJ2-7; D gene ambiguous. CDR1 is SGHVS, CDR2 FNYEAQ, per germline. Trimming left V 1 base short and J 4 bases short, with 11 bases between. This CDR3 region has 14 residues. The CDR3 nucleotides are TGTGCCAGCAGCTTAGGTACAGAAGGATACGAGCAGTACTTC. The encoded protein is CASSLGTEGYEQYF.

This sequence joins TRBV27 and TRBJ2-2; D call uncertain. V was cut by 7 bases and J by 2 bases, with 17 bases left in between. Germline V gene sequence: CDR1 MNHEY, CDR2 SMNVEV (reference sequence). The CDR3 runs 16 residues. CDR3 region: CASNELPYVNTGELFF. CDR3 bases: TGTGCCAGCAACGAATTACCCTACGTTAACACCGGGGAGCTGTTTTTT.

As concerns this clone: Other DNA sequences in this sample translate to the same CDR3. The rearrangement joins TRBV4-1 to TRBJ1-5; tentatively, D is TRBD1 (5 bases). Trimming left V 1 base short and J 7 bases short, with 8 bases between. The CDR3 totals 13 residues. From germline, CDR1 is MGHRA and CDR2 YSYEKL. The CDR3 DNA follows: TGCGCCAGCAGCCAAGTGGGGGACCAGCCCCAGCATTTT. This codes for CASSQVGDQPQHF.

The J gene is TRBJ2-1, the V gene TRBV5-1, with D perhaps matching TRBD1 (5 bases). This CDR3 comprises 14 residues. The germline V gene has CDR1 SGHRS and CDR2 YFSETQ. Deletions cut 0 bases from V and 8 bases from J, with 12 bases between. CDR3: CASSLVWGEDEQFF. Here the CDR3 DNA reads TGCGCCAGCAGCTTGGTCTGGGGCGAAGATGAGCAGTTCTTC.

This clone was seen just once. The chain uses TRBV11-2 and TRBJ1-2; 7 bases agree with TRBD1. The junction had 9 bases not matched to a gene; V was cut back by 5 bases and J by 3 bases. CDR3 length: 15 residues. CDR1 and CDR2 (germline): SGHAT, FQNNGV. CDR3 residues: CASSLNRGVYYGYTF. The CDR3 DNA sequence: TGTGCCAGCAGCCTCAACAGGGGAGTCTACTATGGCTACACCTTC.

DNA for the CDR3: TGTGCCAGCAGTTGGACAGGGGAGGCCGAGCAGTACTTC. This gives the protein CASSWTGEAEQYF. The V and J genes are TRBV28 and TRBJ2-7; TRBD1 aligns across 9 bases. From germline, CDR1 is MDHEN and CDR2 SYDVKM. This CDR3 spans 13 amino acids. With 4 bases clipped from V and 6 bases from J, the junction kept 4 bases outside the gene matches.

The gene calls are TRBV7-9 and TRBJ2-5; unclear D gene. CDR1 and CDR2 from the germline V gene are SEHNR and FQNEAQ (reference sequence). Trimming stripped 2 bases from V and 3 bases from J, with 13 bases between. This CDR3 region has 15 residues. CDR3 amino acids: CASSLPLRSEETQYF. The CDR3 nucleotides read TGTGCCAGCAGCTTACCCCTGAGGTCGGAAGAGACCCAGTACTTC. Full variable domain (rest looked up from reference TRBV7-9 and TRBJ2-5): DTGVSQNPRHKITKRGQNVTFRCDPISEHNRLYWYRQTLGQGPEFLTYFQNEAQLEKSRLLSDRFSAERPKGSFSTLEIQRTEQGDSAMYLCASSLPLRSEETQYFGPGTRLLVL.

V is TRBV29-1 and J is TRBJ2-7; D gene ambiguous. Trimming removed 3 bases from V and 0 bases from J, with 9 bases in between. Germline CDR1 SQVTM, CDR2 ANQGSEA. The CDR3 length is 13 residues. CDR3 sequence: CSVEVDPSYEQYF. The CDR3, as DNA: TGCAGCGTTGAGGTTGACCCCTCCTACGAGCAGTACTTC.

The V gene is TRBV10-1, the J gene TRBJ2-5, with 8 bases identical to TRBD2. Trimming at V came to 0 bases and at J to 4 bases, leaving 10 bases not matched to a gene. The CDR3 has 17 amino acids. The germline V gene encodes CDR1 WNHNN and CDR2 SYGVQD (reference sequence). CDR3 in amino acids: CASSESAGDFRIETQYF. CDR3 DNA: TGCGCCAGCAGTGAGTCAGCGGGAGATTTTCGGATAGAGACCCAGTACTTC.